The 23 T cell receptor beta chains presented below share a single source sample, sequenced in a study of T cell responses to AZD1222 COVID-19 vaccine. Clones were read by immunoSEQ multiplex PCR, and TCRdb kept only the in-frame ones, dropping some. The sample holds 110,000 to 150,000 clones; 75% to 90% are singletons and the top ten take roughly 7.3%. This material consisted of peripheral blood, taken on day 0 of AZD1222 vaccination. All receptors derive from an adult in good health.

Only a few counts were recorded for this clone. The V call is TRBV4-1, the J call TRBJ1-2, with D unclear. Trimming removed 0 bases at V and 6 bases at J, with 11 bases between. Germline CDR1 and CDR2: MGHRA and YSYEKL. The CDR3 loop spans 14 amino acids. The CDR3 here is CASSQDHRNHGYTF. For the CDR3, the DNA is TGCGCCAGCAGCCAAGATCATAGGAACCATGGCTACACCTTC.

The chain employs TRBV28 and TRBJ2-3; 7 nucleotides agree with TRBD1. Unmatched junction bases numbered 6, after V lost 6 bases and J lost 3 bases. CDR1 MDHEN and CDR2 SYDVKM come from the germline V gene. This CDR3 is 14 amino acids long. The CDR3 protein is CASSQGQATDTQYF. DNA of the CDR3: TGTGCCAGCAGCCAAGGACAGGCAACAGATACGCAGTATTTT.

The CDR3, as DNA: TGTGCCAGCAGTTACGCGGCGAGCACTGAAGCTTTCTTT. Translation: CASSYAASTEAFF. The chain is built from TRBV6-2 or TRBV6-3 and TRBJ1-1; D is unclear. The CDR3 length is 13 residues. Germline V gene data show CDR1 as MNHEY and CDR2 as SVGEGT. Trimming removed 2 bases from V and 4 bases from J, with 8 bases in between.

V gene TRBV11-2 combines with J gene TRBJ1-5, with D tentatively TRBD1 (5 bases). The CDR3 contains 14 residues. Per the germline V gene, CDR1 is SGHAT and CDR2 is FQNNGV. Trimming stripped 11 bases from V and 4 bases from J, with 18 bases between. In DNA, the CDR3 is TGTGCCTCCGCGGGAGGGGTCCTAAATCAGCCCCAGCATTTT. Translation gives CASAGGVLNQPQHF.

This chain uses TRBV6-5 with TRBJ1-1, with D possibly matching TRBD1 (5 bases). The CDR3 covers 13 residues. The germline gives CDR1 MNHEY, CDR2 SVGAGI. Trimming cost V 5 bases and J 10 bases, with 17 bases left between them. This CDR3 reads CASSPPGTSGAFF. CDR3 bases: TGTGCCAGCAGTCCACCAGGGACTTCTGGAGCTTTCTTT.

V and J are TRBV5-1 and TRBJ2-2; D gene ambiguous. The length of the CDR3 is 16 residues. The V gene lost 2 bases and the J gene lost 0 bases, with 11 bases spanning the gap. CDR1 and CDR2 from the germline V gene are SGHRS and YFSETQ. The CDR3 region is CASSLAGPSNTGELFF. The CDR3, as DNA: TGCGCCAGCAGCTTAGCAGGTCCTTCGAACACCGGGGAGCTGTTTTTT.

The CDR3 here is CASSPPGSSYNEQFF. CDR3 sequence (DNA): TGTGCCAGCAGCCCGCCTGGTAGCTCCTACAATGAGCAGTTCTTC. The rearrangement joins TRBV7-2 to TRBJ2-1, with unresolved D. Germline loops: CDR1 SGHTA, CDR2 FQGNSA. V shed 5 bases and J shed 0 bases, with 11 bases lying between them. The CDR3 totals 15 residues.

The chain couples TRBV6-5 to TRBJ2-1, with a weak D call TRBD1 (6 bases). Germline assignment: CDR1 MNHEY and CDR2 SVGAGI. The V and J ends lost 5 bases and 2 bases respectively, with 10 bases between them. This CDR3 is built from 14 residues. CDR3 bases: TGTGCCAGCAGTAAACAGGGTCCCTACAATGAGCAGTTCTTC. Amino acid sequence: CASSKQGPYNEQFF.

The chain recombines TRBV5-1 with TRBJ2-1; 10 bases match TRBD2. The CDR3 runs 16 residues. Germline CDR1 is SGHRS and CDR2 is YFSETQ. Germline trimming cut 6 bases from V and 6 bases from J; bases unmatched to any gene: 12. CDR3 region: CASILSLAGAANEQFF. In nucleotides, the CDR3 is TGCGCCAGCATTTTAAGCCTAGCGGGAGCCGCCAATGAGCAGTTCTTC.

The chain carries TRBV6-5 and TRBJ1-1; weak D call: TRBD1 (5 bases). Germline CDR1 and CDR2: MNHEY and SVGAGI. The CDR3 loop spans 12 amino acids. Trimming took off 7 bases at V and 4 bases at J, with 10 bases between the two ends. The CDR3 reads CASTGGATEAFF. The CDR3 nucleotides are TGTGCCAGCACAGGAGGGGCCACTGAAGCTTTCTTT.

Here the CDR3 reads CASSAGDSQETQYF. The CDR3 DNA follows: TGTGCCAGCAGCGCCGGGGACAGCCAAGAGACCCAGTACTTC. V usage is TRBV9 and J usage is TRBJ2-5; 7 bases agree with TRBD1. This CDR3 has 14 residues. V was clipped by 3 bases and J by 1 base; unmatched bases: 3. Germline CDR1 reads SGDLS; CDR2 reads YYNGEE.

CDR3 residues: CASSLEAYTEAFF. The CDR3 DNA reads as TGCGCCAGCAGCTTGGAGGCCTACACTGAAGCTTTCTTT. This sequence joins TRBV5-1 and TRBJ1-1; D is uncertain. V lost 0 bases, J lost 3 bases, and 6 bases lay in between. Germline V gene lookup returns CDR1 SGHRS and CDR2 YFSETQ. The CDR3 spans 13 residues.

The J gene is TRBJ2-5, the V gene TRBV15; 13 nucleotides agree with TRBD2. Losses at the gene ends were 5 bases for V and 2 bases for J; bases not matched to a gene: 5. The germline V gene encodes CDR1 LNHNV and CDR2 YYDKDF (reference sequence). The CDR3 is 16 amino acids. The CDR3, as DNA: TGTGCCACCAGCGGCGGACTAGCGGGGGAACAAGAGACCCAGTACTTC. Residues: CATSGGLAGEQETQYF.

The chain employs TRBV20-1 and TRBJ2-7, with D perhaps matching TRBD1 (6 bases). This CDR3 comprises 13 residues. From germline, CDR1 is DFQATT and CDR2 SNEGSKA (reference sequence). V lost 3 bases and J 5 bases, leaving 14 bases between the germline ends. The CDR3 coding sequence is TGCAGTGCTAGTTTGGGGGCGCCGGACGAGCAGTACTTC. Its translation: CSASLGAPDEQYF.

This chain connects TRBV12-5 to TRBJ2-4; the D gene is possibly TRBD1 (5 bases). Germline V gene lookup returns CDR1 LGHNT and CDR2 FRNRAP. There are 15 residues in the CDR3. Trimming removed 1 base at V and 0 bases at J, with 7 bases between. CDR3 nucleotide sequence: TGTGCTAGTGGTTTGGGACAGCTAGCCAAAAACATTCAGTACTTC. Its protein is CASGLGQLAKNIQYF.

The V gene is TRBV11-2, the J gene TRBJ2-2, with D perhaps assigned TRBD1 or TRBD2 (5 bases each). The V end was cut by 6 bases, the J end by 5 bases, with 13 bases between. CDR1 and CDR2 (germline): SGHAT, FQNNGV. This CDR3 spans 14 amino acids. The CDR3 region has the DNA TGTGCCAGCAGTTCTAATGAGGGGACCGGGGAGCTGTTTTTT. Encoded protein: CASSSNEGTGELFF.

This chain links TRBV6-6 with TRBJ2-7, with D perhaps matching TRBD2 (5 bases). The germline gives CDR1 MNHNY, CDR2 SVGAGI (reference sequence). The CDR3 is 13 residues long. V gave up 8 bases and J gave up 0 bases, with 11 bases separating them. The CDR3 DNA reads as TGTGCCAGCTCAGTGGGGAGCTCCTACGAGCAGTACTTC. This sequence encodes CASSVGSSYEQYF.

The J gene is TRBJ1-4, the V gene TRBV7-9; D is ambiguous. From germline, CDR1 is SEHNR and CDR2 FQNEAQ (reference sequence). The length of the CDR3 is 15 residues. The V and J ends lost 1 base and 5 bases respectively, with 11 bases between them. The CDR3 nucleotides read TGTGCCAGCAGCTTAGATTCTGGGGTGAATGAAAAACTGTTTTTT. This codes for CASSLDSGVNEKLFF.

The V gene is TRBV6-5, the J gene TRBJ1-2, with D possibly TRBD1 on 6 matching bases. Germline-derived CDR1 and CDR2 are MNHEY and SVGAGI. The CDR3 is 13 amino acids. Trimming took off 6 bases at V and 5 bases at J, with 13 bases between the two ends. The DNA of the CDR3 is TGTGCCAGCAGCCAAACAGGGAGGTATGGCTACACCTTC. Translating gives CASSQTGRYGYTF.

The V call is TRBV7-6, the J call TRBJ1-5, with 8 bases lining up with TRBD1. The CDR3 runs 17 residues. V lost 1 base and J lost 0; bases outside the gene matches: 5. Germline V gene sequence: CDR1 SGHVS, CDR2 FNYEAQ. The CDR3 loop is CASSLGDRIDSNQPQHF. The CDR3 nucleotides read TGTGCCAGCAGCTTAGGGGACAGGATAGATAGCAATCAGCCCCAGCATTTT.

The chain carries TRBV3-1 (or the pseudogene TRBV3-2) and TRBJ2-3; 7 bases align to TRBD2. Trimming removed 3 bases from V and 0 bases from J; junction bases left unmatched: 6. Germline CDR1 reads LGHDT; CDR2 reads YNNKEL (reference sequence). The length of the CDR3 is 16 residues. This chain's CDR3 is CASSHLSGASTDTQYF. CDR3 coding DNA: TGTGCCAGCAGCCACTTGAGCGGGGCTAGCACAGATACGCAGTATTTT.

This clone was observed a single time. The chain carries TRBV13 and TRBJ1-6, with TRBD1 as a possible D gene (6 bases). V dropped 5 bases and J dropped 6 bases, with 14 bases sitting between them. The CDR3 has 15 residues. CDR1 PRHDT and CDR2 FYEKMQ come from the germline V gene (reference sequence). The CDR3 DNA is TGTGCCAGCAGCGCCAACAGGGCTGTTAATTCACCCCTCCACTTT. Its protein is CASSANRAVNSPLHF.

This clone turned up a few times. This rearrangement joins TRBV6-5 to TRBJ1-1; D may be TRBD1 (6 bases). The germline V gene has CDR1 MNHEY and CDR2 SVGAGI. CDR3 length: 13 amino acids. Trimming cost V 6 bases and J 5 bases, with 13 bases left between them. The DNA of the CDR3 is TGTGCCAGCAGGACAGGAGGGGGTACTGAAGCTTTCTTT. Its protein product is CASRTGGGTEAFF.